The subject of this entry is one T cell receptor (beta chain). The antigen is unknown. Since a much larger clone is just one base distant, this may be a read error. Genomic DNA was employed as the template in profiling TCR beta VDJ and CDR3. TCRdb fed the reads into MiXCR, producing one record per CDR3 protein. The table shows roughly 420,000 distinct CDR3 sequences, with around 72% occurring only once. The germline V gene encodes CDR1 MNHNS and CDR2 SASEGT. CDR3 size: 12 residues. The data belong to a study of CD8+CD57+ T cells in acquired aplastic anemia. Regarding the study as a whole: Under 35 was the count of CD8+ CDR3 sequences that patients shared with controls.

The sequencing input was sorted CD4+, CD8+, or CD8+CD57+ T cells (not recorded which) from PBMCs. The chain has TRBV6-1 and TRBJ1-5; D is unresolved. The clonotype was recovered from a human donor in good health, serving as a control. The CDR3 DNA is TGTGCCTGCAGTGTTGGTCATCAGCCCCAGCATTTT. It is translated as CACSVGHQPQHF.